This passage covers 17 T cell receptor beta chains from one sample sequenced in a study of Tregs in tolerant kidney transplant recipients. Profiled with immunoSEQ multiplex PCR; TCRdb holds only in-frame clones, not every one. The sample has 200,000 to 300,000 clones, about four fifths seen once. Sequenced: CD4+ T cells from blood. These receptors all stem from a human donor in good health.

The chain links TRBV29-1 to TRBJ1-4; D remains unclear. The V and J ends lost 6 bases and 0 bases respectively, with 11 bases between them. Germline assignment: CDR1 SQVTM and CDR2 ANQGSEA. CDR3 length: 14 amino acids. The CDR3, as DNA: TGCAGCGTAGGGCCCTCCCCAACTAATGAAAAACTGTTTTTT. Translated, it gives CSVGPSPTNEKLFF.

The chain couples TRBV4-2 to TRBJ1-4; D remains ambiguous. Germline values: CDR1 LGHNA, CDR2 YNFKEQ. This CDR3 is built from 15 residues. Trimming shortened V by 0 bases and J by 4 bases, and 9 bases separated the two germline ends. The CDR3 protein is CASSQDLVNNEKLFF. Written as DNA, the CDR3 is TGTGCCAGCAGCCAAGATCTAGTGAATAATGAAAAACTGTTTTTT.

The genes are TRBV6-5 and TRBJ1-1; perhaps TRBD1 as D (6 bases). V was shortened by 6 bases and J by 4 bases, with 18 bases between the two germline ends. Germline CDR1 MNHEY, CDR2 SVGAGI. The CDR3 runs 15 residues. DNA for the CDR3: TGTGCCAGCAGACCTCAGGGGCATATAGGCACTGAAGCTTTCTTT. This translates into CASRPQGHIGTEAFF.

In its sample, this clone was seen once. The CDR3 DNA reads TGTGCCAGTAGTATCTCCTACCCCGGGACGTCAGGAAACACCATATATTTT. Residues: CASSISYPGTSGNTIYF. The chain recombines TRBV19 with TRBJ1-3, with a tentative D call TRBD1 (5 bases). V shed 3 bases and J shed 4 bases, with 19 bases lying between them. The CDR3 extends over 17 amino acids. Per germline, CDR1 LNHDA and CDR2 SQIVND (reference sequence).

J is TRBJ2-1 and V is TRBV30; possibly TRBD2 for D (5 bases). The CDR3 runs 14 residues. V lost 3 bases, J lost 7 bases, and 16 bases lay in between. The germline gives CDR1 GTSNPN, CDR2 SVGIG (reference sequence). The CDR3 protein is CAWSRSGYSNEQFF. CDR3 in DNA: TGTGCCTGGAGCCGCTCGGGGTACTCGAATGAGCAGTTCTTC.

This clone was picked up one time. This chain uses TRBV10-1 with TRBJ1-1; D ambiguous. Trimming shortened V by 6 bases and J by 3 bases, and 11 bases separated the two germline ends. This CDR3 has 13 residues. Germline lookup yields CDR1 WNHNN and CDR2 SYGVQD (reference sequence). CDR3 coding DNA: TGCGCCAGCAGCCGCGGGGAATACACTGAAGCTTTCTTT. Translation gives CASSRGEYTEAFF.

The chain uses TRBV7-2 and TRBJ2-1, with 10 bases matching TRBD2. The germline gives CDR1 SGHTA, CDR2 FQGNSA. Germline trimming cut 2 bases from V and 0 bases from J; bases unmatched to any gene: 7. The length of the CDR3 is 18 residues. The CDR3 DNA sequence: TGTGCCAGCAGCTTAAGGTCTCTAGCGGGAGACTCCTACAATGAGCAGTTCTTC. It codes for CASSLRSLAGDSYNEQFF.

V usage is TRBV5-1 and J usage is TRBJ1-5, with unresolved D. Germline V gene sequence: CDR1 SGHRS, CDR2 YFSETQ. The CDR3 has 15 amino acids. V was clipped by 0 bases and J by 5 bases, with 12 bases between them. CDR3 loop: CASSLEGFWDQPQHF. The CDR3 coding sequence is TGCGCCAGCAGCTTGGAAGGGTTCTGGGATCAGCCCCAGCATTTT. Full variable domain (outside the CDR3, taken from reference TRBV5-1 and TRBJ1-5): KAGVTQTPRYLIKTRGQQVTLSCSPISGHRSVSWYQQTPGQGLQFLFEYFSETQRNKGNFPGRFSGRQFSNSRSEMNVSTLELGDSALYLCASSLEGFWDQPQHFGDGTRLSIL.

The chain employs TRBV2 and TRBJ2-5, with unresolved D. V dropped 6 bases and J dropped 2 bases, with 10 bases sitting between them. CDR1 is SNHLY and CDR2 is FYNNEI in the germline V gene. The length of the CDR3 is 13 residues. CDR3 protein: CASSGTKQETQYF. Here the CDR3 DNA reads TGTGCCAGCAGCGGCACAAAACAAGAGACCCAGTACTTC.

The gene calls are TRBV7-9 and TRBJ1-4; no reliable D call. Germline assignment: CDR1 SEHNR and CDR2 FQNEAQ (reference sequence). Between the trimmed V and J ends, which lost 4 bases and 8 bases, there was a span of 14 bases. The CDR3 has 14 residues. In DNA form, the CDR3 reads TGTGCCAGCAGCTACGGCCCCATGTACGAAAAACTGTTTTTT. Residues: CASSYGPMYEKLFF. The full variable domain, rest sourced from reference TRBV7-9 and TRBJ1-4, is DTGVSQNPRHKITKRGQNVTFRCDPISEHNRLYWYRQTLGQGPEFLTYFQNEAQLEKSRLLSDRFSAERPKGSFSTLEIQRTEQGDSAMYLCASSYGPMYEKLFFGSGTQLSVL.

This chain links TRBV18 with TRBJ2-5, with D perhaps matching TRBD1 (6 bases). In germline, CDR1 is KGHSH, CDR2 LQKENI. Deletions cut 2 bases from V and 5 bases from J, with 12 bases between. The CDR3 runs 14 residues. The CDR3 reads CASSPWTDVETQYF. CDR3 sequence (DNA): TGTGCCAGCTCACCATGGACAGACGTGGAGACCCAGTACTTC.

This clone was recorded only once. The CDR3 loop reads CSVDQDANTEAFF. DNA for the CDR3: TGCAGCGTTGATCAGGACGCTAACACTGAAGCTTTCTTT. The chain uses TRBV29-1 and TRBJ1-1; D is unclear. V lost 3 bases and J lost 2, with 10 bases in between. The CDR3 is 13 residues long. Per the germline V gene, CDR1 is SQVTM and CDR2 is ANQGSEA.

The chain uses TRBV5-1 and TRBJ2-6, with D hard to call. V was trimmed by 4 bases and J by 0 bases, leaving 8 bases between them. Per the germline V gene, CDR1 is SGHRS and CDR2 is YFSETQ. CDR3 size: 15 residues. The CDR3 loop is CASSPTSSGANVLTF. The CDR3 DNA reads as TGCGCCAGCAGCCCTACGAGCTCTGGGGCCAACGTCCTGACTTTC. Using reference TRBV5-1 and TRBJ2-6 for the parts outside the CDR3, the full variable domain is KAGVTQTPRYLIKTRGQQVTLSCSPISGHRSVSWYQQTPGQGLQFLFEYFSETQRNKGNFPGRFSGRQFSNSRSEMNVSTLELGDSALYLCASSPTSSGANVLTFGAGSRLTVL.

This chain uses TRBV30 with TRBJ2-7; the D gene is possibly TRBD2 (7 bases). Germline CDR1 and CDR2: GTSNPN and SVGIG (reference sequence). Trimming left V 5 bases short and J 6 bases short, with 20 bases between. CDR3 size: 14 residues. The CDR3, as DNA: TGTGCCTGGCAGGGGAGGGGCAGAGGGTTCGAGCAGTACTTC. Its translation is CAWQGRGRGFEQYF.

The table lists this clone with a count of one. This chain links TRBV6-6 with TRBJ2-3; 8 bases are shared with TRBD2. Germline loops: CDR1 MNHNY, CDR2 SVGAGI (reference sequence). Unmatched junction bases numbered 10, after V lost 8 bases and J lost 0 bases. The CDR3 totals 16 residues. This CDR3 is CASRISGVFSTDTQYF. The CDR3 DNA is TGTGCCAGCCGTATTAGCGGGGTCTTTAGCACAGATACGCAGTATTTT.

This sequence joins TRBV9 and TRBJ2-2; 7 bases fit TRBD2. V gave up 4 bases and J gave up 2 bases; unmatched junction bases: 11. Germline lookup yields CDR1 SGDLS and CDR2 YYNGEE. This CDR3 has 17 residues. CDR3 bases: TGTGCCAGCAGCATTAAAGCGACTAGCCAAAACACCGGGGAGCTGTTTTTT. The encoded protein is CASSIKATSQNTGELFF.

This chain joins TRBV9 and TRBJ2-5; D gene uncertain. Germline values: CDR1 SGDLS, CDR2 YYNGEE. The length of the CDR3 is 13 residues. Trimming shortened V by 0 bases and J by 8 bases, and 11 bases separated the two germline ends. CDR3 in DNA: TGTGCCAGCAGCGTAGCTGGACCCGAAACCCAGTACTTC. This encodes CASSVAGPETQYF.